The 3 T cell receptor beta chains below all came from one sample that was sequenced in a study of T-cell memory formation after mild COVID-19. TCRdb re-called the 5' RACE reads with MiXCR, one entry per CDR3 protein. Of approximately 580,000 distinct CDR3 sequences detected, 20% appear once; the ten largest clones hold around 13%. The material sequenced was PBMCs or a T cell subset sorted from them (not recorded which). The receptor source for this set is an adult woman who had mild COVID-19 (a few samples of this study predate the infection). Cell type and time point are not known.

This rearrangement joins TRBV4-2 to TRBJ1-6, with TRBD1 matching 7 bases. The CDR3 contains 15 residues. Germline CDR1 reads LGHNA; CDR2 reads YNFKEQ. The V and J ends lost 0 bases and 7 bases, in that order; junction bases with no gene match: 3. The CDR3 bases are TGTGCCAGCAGCCAAGAACAGGGGCGCAATTCACCCCTCCACTTT. Its protein product is CASSQEQGRNSPLHF.

The chain couples TRBV7-9 to TRBJ2-3, with D uncertain. Trimming shortened V by 1 base and J by 9 bases, and 14 bases separated the two germline ends. This CDR3 is built from 14 residues. CDR1 is SEHNR, CDR2 FQNEAQ, per germline (reference sequence). The CDR3 region is CASSLDASSSTQYF. The CDR3 coding sequence is TGTGCCAGCAGCTTAGATGCCAGCTCCAGCACGCAGTATTTT.

This sequence joins TRBV29-1 and TRBJ1-1; D unresolved. This CDR3 is built from 12 residues. Trimming removed 7 bases at V and 1 base at J, with 10 bases between. Germline lookup yields CDR1 SQVTM and CDR2 ANQGSEA. CDR3 in amino acids: CSAEKQNTEAFF. As DNA, the CDR3 is TGCAGCGCTGAGAAACAGAACACTGAAGCTTTCTTT.